The 22 T cell receptor beta chains below all came from one sample that was sequenced in a study of human T cells and chemical hapten exposure. One entry per CDR3 protein, called by TCRdb with MiXCR from the RACE reads. The data contain approximately 80,000 distinct CDR3 sequences, roughly 10% of them singletons. This sample's time point: patch test 2, 6 weeks after DPC sensitization. The sample's treatment: therapeutic diphenylcyclopropenone sensitization with weekly scalp DPC. Specimen: whole blood, collected in connection with sensitization to the hapten diphenylcyclopropenone (DPC). All receptors come from a woman younger than 45 with alopecia areata. Some clones in this sample may be carry-over from other donors' samples.

This clonotype was seen ten or more times. CDR3 nucleotide sequence: TGTGCCAGCAGTTACTCCGACCGGACAGGGCAAGAGACCCAGTACTTC. Its translation is CASSYSDRTGQETQYF. This chain uses TRBV6-2 or TRBV6-3 with TRBJ2-5, with 8 bases that match TRBD1. This CDR3 has 16 amino acids. Trimming removed 0 bases from V and 2 bases from J; junction bases left unmatched: 5. Germline assignment: CDR1 MNHEY and CDR2 SVGEGT.

This clonotype has more than one count but fewer than ten. This sequence joins TRBV6-5 and TRBJ1-4, with D unclear. The V gene's germline CDR1 is MNHEY and CDR2 SVGAGI. V gave up 0 bases and J gave up 8 bases, with 13 bases separating them. CDR3 size: 15 residues. CDR3: CASSYSAQRKEKLFF. The CDR3 bases are TGTGCCAGCAGTTACTCGGCTCAGCGGAAGGAAAAACTGTTTTTT.

This clonotype was detected a few times. J is TRBJ2-1 and V is TRBV18; possible D gene TRBD2, 5 bases. The CDR3 has 16 amino acids. Germline assignment: CDR1 KGHSH and CDR2 LQKENI. Deletions cut 0 bases from V and 7 bases from J, with 16 bases between. The CDR3, as DNA: TGTGCCAGCTCACCACCGAACCGGGGTGTCCTGAATGAGCAGTTCTTC. This sequence encodes CASSPPNRGVLNEQFF. Together with reference TRBV18 and TRBJ2-1, the CDR3 gives the full variable domain: NAGVMQNPRHLVRRRGQEARLRCSPMKGHSHVYWYRQLPEEGLKFMVYLQKENIIDESGMPKERFSAEFPKEGPSILRIQQVVRGDSAAYFCASSPPNRGVLNEQFFGPGTRLTVL.

This rearrangement joins TRBV5-5 to TRBJ2-7; TRBD2 is a possible D gene (5 bases). Between the trimmed V and J ends, which lost 2 bases and 0 bases, there was a span of 15 bases. Germline CDR1 reads SGHKS; CDR2 reads YYEKEE (reference sequence). The CDR3 runs to 16 residues. In nucleotides, the CDR3 is TGTGCCAGCAGCTTTGGACCAGCGGTGAGCTCCTACGAGCAGTACTTC. Its translation: CASSFGPAVSSYEQYF.

Turning to this clonotype: A read error may be the cause here, since a much bigger clone is one base away. The genes are TRBV28 and TRBJ2-1; either TRBD1 or TRBD2 may fit D (7 bases each). The CDR3 covers 13 residues. Trimming cost V 10 bases and J 7 bases, with 17 bases left between them. Germline CDR1 reads MDHEN; CDR2 reads SYDVKM. The CDR3 DNA is TGTGCCAATTGGGGGGGACAGAAAAATGAGCAGTTCTTC. As protein: CANWGGQKNEQFF. The full variable domain, completed using reference TRBV28 and TRBJ2-1, is DVKVTQSSRYLVKRTGEKVFLECVQDMDHENMFWYRQDPGLGLRLIYFSYDVKMKEKGDIPEGYSVSREKKERFSLILESASTNQTSMYLCANWGGQKNEQFFGPGTRLTVL.

Many counts were recorded for this clonotype. The chain uses TRBV27 and TRBJ2-7, with a possible D match to TRBD2 (7 bases). V lost 0 bases to trimming and J lost 2 bases, with 14 bases between them. CDR1 and CDR2 from the germline V gene are MNHEY and SMNVEV (reference sequence). The CDR3 loop spans 16 amino acids. This chain's CDR3 is CASSLSKAGATYEQYF. The CDR3 DNA reads TGTGCCAGCAGTTTATCGAAGGCGGGGGCTACCTACGAGCAGTACTTC.

This clonotype has a count of ten or more. The gene calls are TRBV29-1 and TRBJ2-1, with TRBD1 identical over 9 bases. CDR3 length equals 13 residues. Germline V CDR1 and CDR2: SQVTM, ANQGSEA. Losses at the gene ends were 7 bases for V and 9 bases for J; bases not matched to a gene: 10. The CDR3, as DNA: TGCAGCGCTCGGGACAGGGATGGGACTGAGCAGTTCTTC. This translates into CSARDRDGTEQFF.

This clonotype was observed many times. This rearrangement joins TRBV12-3 or TRBV12-4 to TRBJ1-1; D is perhaps TRBD1 (5 bases). With 4 bases removed from V and 5 bases from J, the gap between germline ends came to 20 bases. CDR3 length: 16 residues. CDR3 protein: CASSSDLSNRGTEAFF. The CDR3 bases are TGTGCCAGCAGTTCGGACCTCTCAAATAGGGGAACTGAAGCTTTCTTT.

This clonotype was observed many times. J is TRBJ2-5 and V is TRBV20-1; D is undetermined. V was trimmed by 6 bases and J by 2 bases, leaving 16 bases between them. The CDR3 runs 14 residues. Germline V gene lookup returns CDR1 DFQATT and CDR2 SNEGSKA (reference sequence). The CDR3 loop is CSATIGLSQETQYF. CDR3 nucleotides: TGCAGTGCAACTATCGGGCTGAGTCAAGAGACCCAGTACTTC.

The CDR3 here is CASSLAGAGSNEQFF. The CDR3 DNA sequence: TGTGCCAGCAGCTTGGCGGGGGCCGGATCCAATGAGCAGTTCTTC. The chain recombines TRBV5-5 with TRBJ2-1; the D gene could be TRBD1 or TRBD2 (6 bases each). Germline loops: CDR1 SGHKS, CDR2 YYEKEE (reference sequence). This CDR3 comprises 15 residues. Trimming cost V 0 bases and J 6 bases, with 13 bases left between them.

This chain joins TRBV5-1 and TRBJ2-2; 7 nucleotides match TRBD2. The length of the CDR3 is 17 residues. V was clipped by 0 bases and J by 0 bases; unmatched bases: 5. Germline loops: CDR1 SGHRS, CDR2 YFSETQ. For the CDR3, the DNA is TGCGCCAGCAGCTTGGTTTCTAGCGGATCGAACACCGGGGAGCTGTTTTTT. The encoded protein is CASSLVSSGSNTGELFF.

In its sample, this clonotype was seen many times. The chain recombines TRBV28 with TRBJ1-3; D possibly corresponds to TRBD1 (5 bases). CDR1 is MDHEN, CDR2 SYDVKM, per germline. V shed 6 bases and J shed 2 bases, with 14 bases lying between them. The CDR3 has 15 residues. The DNA for the CDR3 is TGTGCCAGCAGGCCAGGGACGGGAGCTGGAAACACCATATATTTT. Protein sequence: CASRPGTGAGNTIYF. Drawing the rest from reference TRBV28 and TRBJ1-3, the complete variable domain is DVKVTQSSRYLVKRTGEKVFLECVQDMDHENMFWYRQDPGLGLRLIYFSYDVKMKEKGDIPEGYSVSREKKERFSLILESASTNQTSMYLCASRPGTGAGNTIYFGEGSWLTVV.

The table lists this clonotype with a few counts. V is TRBV9 and J is TRBJ1-1; the D is unclear. Germline lookup yields CDR1 SGDLS and CDR2 YYNGEE. Trimming removed 0 bases from V and 1 base from J, with 7 bases in between. The CDR3 is made up of 14 amino acids. CDR3 in amino acids: CASSVDAANTEAFF. Written as DNA, the CDR3 is TGTGCCAGCAGCGTAGACGCAGCGAACACTGAAGCTTTCTTT.

This clonotype was seen repeatedly, ten times or more. V and J are TRBV18 and TRBJ1-4; 9 bases line up with TRBD1. The germline V gene encodes CDR1 KGHSH and CDR2 LQKENI. V was pared by 3 bases and J by 0 bases, with 11 bases of the junction left unmatched. The length of the CDR3 is 19 residues. Written as DNA, the CDR3 is TGTGCCAGCTCACCCAAAGCCCCGGGACAGGGCACAACTAATGAAAAACTGTTTTTT. It codes for CASSPKAPGQGTTNEKLFF.

CDR3 amino acids: CASRTDRTSGNTIYF. Written as DNA, the CDR3 is TGCGCCAGCAGAACCGACAGGACTTCTGGAAACACCATATATTTT. The chain couples TRBV5-1 to TRBJ1-3; D perhaps matches TRBD1 (6 bases). V was trimmed by 5 bases and J by 1 base, leaving 13 bases between them. Germline CDR1 reads SGHRS; CDR2 reads YFSETQ. This CDR3 is 15 amino acids long.

The table lists this clonotype with many counts. This sequence joins TRBV4-2 and TRBJ2-5; TRBD2 agrees at 7 bases. V shed 6 bases and J 1 base; nucleotides not matched to a gene: 11. From germline, CDR1 is LGHNA and CDR2 YNFKEQ. This CDR3 is 16 amino acids long. The CDR3 DNA sequence: TGTGCCAGCAGTCCCCGGGGAGGGGACTCCCAAGAGACCCAGTACTTC. This gives the protein CASSPRGGDSQETQYF.

J is TRBJ1-5 and V is TRBV6-6; D possibly corresponds to TRBD1 (5 bases). The CDR3 runs to 14 residues. CDR1 is MNHNY, CDR2 SVGAGI, per germline (reference sequence). Trimming cost V 7 bases and J 7 bases, with 17 bases left between them. CDR3 sequence reads: CASTTGSRGQPQHF. In DNA form, the CDR3 reads TGTGCCAGCACCACGGGGTCGCGGGGGCAGCCCCAGCATTTT.

This clonotype was observed at least ten times. The chain carries TRBV7-6 and TRBJ2-1; 10 nucleotides agree with TRBD2. The CDR3 contains 17 residues. V lost 5 bases, J lost 4 bases, and 11 bases stayed unmatched. Germline CDR1 SGHVS, CDR2 FNYEAQ. The CDR3 nucleotides read TGTGCCAGCAGCGCTCGCAGTAGCGGGAGGAGTTACAATGAGCAGTTCTTC. It encodes CASSARSSGRSYNEQFF.

The chain combines TRBV12-3 or TRBV12-4 with TRBJ1-2; D gene unclear. V was trimmed by 5 bases and J by 4 bases, leaving 11 bases between them. The CDR3 extends over 13 amino acids. The CDR3 DNA sequence: TGTGCCAGCAGTCTCGGACTGAGCTATGGCTACACCTTC. Translation: CASSLGLSYGYTF.

This clonotype was detected a few times. The chain employs TRBV20-1 and TRBJ2-5; no clear D gene. The CDR3 totals 15 residues. The V end lost 3 bases, the J end lost 1 base, and 15 bases lay between the germline ends. CDR1 is DFQATT and CDR2 is SNEGSKA in the germline V gene (reference sequence). CDR3 in amino acids: CSASIGRTIQETQYF. CDR3 DNA: TGCAGTGCTAGCATTGGACGGACGATCCAAGAGACCCAGTACTTC.

This clonotype has ten or more counts. V and J are TRBV7-9 and TRBJ2-5, with TRBD2 matching over 11 bases. Germline V gene sequence: CDR1 SEHNR, CDR2 FQNEAQ (reference sequence). The junction had 12 bases not matched to a gene; V was cut back by 7 bases and J by 2 bases. This CDR3 spans 17 amino acids. Here the CDR3 reads CASTTTVAGGLQETQYF. CDR3 DNA sequence: TGTGCCAGCACCACTACTGTAGCGGGAGGGCTTCAAGAGACCCAGTACTTC. Full variable domain (outside the CDR3, taken from reference TRBV7-9 and TRBJ2-5): DTGVSQNPRHKITKRGQNVTFRCDPISEHNRLYWYRQTLGQGPEFLTYFQNEAQLEKSRLLSDRFSAERPKGSFSTLEIQRTEQGDSAMYLCASTTTVAGGLQETQYFGPGTRLLVL.

This clonotype showed up many times. V gene TRBV28 combines with J gene TRBJ1-1; maybe TRBD1 (5 bases). V was cut by 3 bases and J by 5 bases, with 10 bases left in between. CDR1 MDHEN and CDR2 SYDVKM come from the germline V gene. There are 13 residues in the CDR3. The CDR3 DNA sequence: TGTGCCAGCAGTTTTTACGGGGGAACTGAAGCTTTCTTT. This sequence encodes CASSFYGGTEAFF.